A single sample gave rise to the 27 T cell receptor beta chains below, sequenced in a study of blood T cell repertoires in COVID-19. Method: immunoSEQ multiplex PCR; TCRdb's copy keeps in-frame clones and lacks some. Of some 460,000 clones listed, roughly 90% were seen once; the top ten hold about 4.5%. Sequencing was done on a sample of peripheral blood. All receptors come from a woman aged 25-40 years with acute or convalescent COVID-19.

Here the CDR3 DNA reads TGTGCCAGCAGCCCCGGGGGAGACAATGAGCAGTTCTTC. Translating gives CASSPGGDNEQFF. V gene TRBV7-3 combines with J gene TRBJ2-1, with D maybe TRBD2 (6 bases). CDR3 length equals 13 residues. CDR1 is SGHTA and CDR2 is FQGTGA in the germline V gene. V was cut by 5 bases and J by 5 bases, with 10 bases left in between.

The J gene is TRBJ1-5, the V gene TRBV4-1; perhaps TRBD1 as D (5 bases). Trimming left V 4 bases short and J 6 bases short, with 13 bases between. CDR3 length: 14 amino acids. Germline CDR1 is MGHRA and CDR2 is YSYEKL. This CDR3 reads CASSPSQGSQPQHF. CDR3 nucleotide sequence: TGCGCCAGCAGCCCTTCTCAGGGCTCTCAGCCCCAGCATTTT.

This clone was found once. In nucleotides, the CDR3 is TGTGCCAGCAGCTTAGATCGGCAGGGTGTTTATGAGCAGTTCTTC. As protein: CASSLDRQGVYEQFF. V and J are TRBV7-2 and TRBJ2-1; maybe TRBD1 (5 bases). This CDR3 is 15 amino acids long. Germline CDR1 and CDR2: SGHTA and FQGNSA. The V end was cut by 1 base, the J end by 8 bases, with 15 bases between.

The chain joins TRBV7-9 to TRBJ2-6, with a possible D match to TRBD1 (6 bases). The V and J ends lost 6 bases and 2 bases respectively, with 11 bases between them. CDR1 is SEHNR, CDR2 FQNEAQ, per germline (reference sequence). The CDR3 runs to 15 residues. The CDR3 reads CASRLQGTGANVLTF. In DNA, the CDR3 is TGTGCCAGCAGATTACAGGGAACTGGGGCCAACGTCCTGACTTTC.

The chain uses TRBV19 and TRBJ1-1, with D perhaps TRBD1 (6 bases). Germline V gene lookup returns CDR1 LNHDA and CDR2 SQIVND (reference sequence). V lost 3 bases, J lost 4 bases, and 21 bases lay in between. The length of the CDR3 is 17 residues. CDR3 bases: TGTGCCAGTAGTATTCTGTCGGGGGGCGTGGGTTCCACTGAAGCTTTCTTT. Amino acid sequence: CASSILSGGVGSTEAFF.

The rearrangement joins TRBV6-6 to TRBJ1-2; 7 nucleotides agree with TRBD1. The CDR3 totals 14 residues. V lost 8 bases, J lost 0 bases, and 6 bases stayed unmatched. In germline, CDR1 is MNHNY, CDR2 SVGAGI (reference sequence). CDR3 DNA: TGTGCCAGCGCTCCCGGGACAGCTAACTATGGCTACACCTTC. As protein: CASAPGTANYGYTF.

The CDR3 DNA sequence: TGTGCCAGCAGCTTATATTTGTTCTCCGGGGGAGGGAACACTGAAGCTTTCTTT. Translation gives CASSLYLFSGGGNTEAFF. The V call is TRBV5-4, the J call TRBJ1-1, with a weak D call TRBD1 (5 bases). In germline, CDR1 is SGHNT, CDR2 YYREEE (reference sequence). Trimming took off 2 bases at V and 1 base at J, with 21 bases between the two ends. CDR3 length equals 18 residues.

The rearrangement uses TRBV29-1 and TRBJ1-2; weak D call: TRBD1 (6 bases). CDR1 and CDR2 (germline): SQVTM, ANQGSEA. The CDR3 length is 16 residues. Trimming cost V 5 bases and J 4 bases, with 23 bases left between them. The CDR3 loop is CSVRPPGERGLYGYTF. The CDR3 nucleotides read TGCAGCGTTAGGCCGCCAGGGGAGAGAGGTCTCTATGGCTACACCTTC.

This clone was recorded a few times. CDR3 nucleotide sequence: TGCGCCAGCAGCTTGGATTTGACAGGGCGCGAGCAGTACTTC. Translation gives CASSLDLTGREQYF. The chain links TRBV5-1 to TRBJ2-7, with 7 bases that match TRBD1. The CDR3 is made up of 14 amino acids. J gave up 6 bases and V 0 bases, and 6 bases lay outside the gene matches. Per the germline V gene, CDR1 is SGHRS and CDR2 is YFSETQ.

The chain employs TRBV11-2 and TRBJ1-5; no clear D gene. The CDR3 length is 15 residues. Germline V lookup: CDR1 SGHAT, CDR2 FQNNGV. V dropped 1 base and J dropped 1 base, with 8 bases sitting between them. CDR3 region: CASSLGVVSNQPQHF. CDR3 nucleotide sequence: TGTGCCAGCAGCTTAGGTGTAGTGAGCAATCAGCCCCAGCATTTT.

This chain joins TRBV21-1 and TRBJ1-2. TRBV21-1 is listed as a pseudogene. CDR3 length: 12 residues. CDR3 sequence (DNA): TGTGCCAGCAGCAAAGGGCCGGGGGGCTACACCTTC. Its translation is CASSKGPGGYTF.

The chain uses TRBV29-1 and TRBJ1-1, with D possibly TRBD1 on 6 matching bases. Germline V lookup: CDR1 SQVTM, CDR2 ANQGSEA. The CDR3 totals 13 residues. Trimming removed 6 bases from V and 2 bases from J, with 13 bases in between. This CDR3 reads CSVGGQRNTEAFF. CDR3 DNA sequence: TGCAGCGTGGGGGGGCAGAGAAACACTGAAGCTTTCTTT.

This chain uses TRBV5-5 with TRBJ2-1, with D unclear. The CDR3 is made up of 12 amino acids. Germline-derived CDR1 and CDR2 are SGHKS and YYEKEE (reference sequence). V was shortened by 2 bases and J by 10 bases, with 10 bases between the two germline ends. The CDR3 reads CASSFSSSEQFF. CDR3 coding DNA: TGTGCCAGCAGCTTCTCAAGTAGCGAGCAGTTCTTC. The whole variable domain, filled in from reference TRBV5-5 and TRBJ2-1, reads DAGVTQSPTHLIKTRGQQVTLRCSPISGHKSVSWYQQVLGQGPQFIFQYYEKEERGRGNFPDRFSARQFPNYSSELNVNALLLGDSALYLCASSFSSSEQFFGPGTRLTVL.

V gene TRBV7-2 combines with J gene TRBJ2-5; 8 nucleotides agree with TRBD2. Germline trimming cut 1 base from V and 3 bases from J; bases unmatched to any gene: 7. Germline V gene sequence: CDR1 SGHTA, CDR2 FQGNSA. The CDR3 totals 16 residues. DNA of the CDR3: TGTGCCAGCAGCTTAGGGGTAGGACTAGCAGAAGAGACCCAGTACTTC. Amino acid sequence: CASSLGVGLAEETQYF.

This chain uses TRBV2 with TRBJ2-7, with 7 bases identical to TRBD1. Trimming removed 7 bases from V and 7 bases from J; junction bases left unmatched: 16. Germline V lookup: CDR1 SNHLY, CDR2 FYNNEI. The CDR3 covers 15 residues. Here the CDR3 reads CASTLLGDRTEEQYF. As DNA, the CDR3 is TGTGCCAGCACCCTCCTTGGGGACAGAACTGAGGAGCAGTACTTC.

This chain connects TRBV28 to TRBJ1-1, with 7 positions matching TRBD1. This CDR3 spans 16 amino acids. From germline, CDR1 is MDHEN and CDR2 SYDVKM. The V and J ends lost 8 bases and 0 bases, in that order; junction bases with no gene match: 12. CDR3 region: CASYSPPGGLNTEAFF. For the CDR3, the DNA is TGTGCCAGCTATTCCCCCCCAGGGGGGTTGAACACTGAAGCTTTCTTT.

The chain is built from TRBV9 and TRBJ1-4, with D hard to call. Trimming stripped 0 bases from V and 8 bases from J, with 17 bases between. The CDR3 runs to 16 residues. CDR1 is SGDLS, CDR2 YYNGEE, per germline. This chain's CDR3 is CASSVGVSPGREKLFF. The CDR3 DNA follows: TGTGCCAGCAGCGTAGGTGTATCGCCCGGGAGAGAAAAACTGTTTTTT.

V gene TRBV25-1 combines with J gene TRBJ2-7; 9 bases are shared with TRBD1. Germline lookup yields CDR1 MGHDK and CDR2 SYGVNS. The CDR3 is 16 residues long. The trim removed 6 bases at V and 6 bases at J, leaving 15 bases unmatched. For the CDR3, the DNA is TGTGCCAGCAGCCTGGGACAGGGAGGGTTTTCTCGCGAGCAGTACTTC. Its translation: CASSLGQGGFSREQYF.

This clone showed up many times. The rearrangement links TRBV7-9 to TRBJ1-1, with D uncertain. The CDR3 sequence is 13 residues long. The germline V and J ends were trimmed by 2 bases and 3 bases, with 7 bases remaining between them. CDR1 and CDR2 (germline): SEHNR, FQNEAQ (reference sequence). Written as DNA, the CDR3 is TGTGCCAGCAGCTTAAACGGGGACACTGAAGCTTTCTTT. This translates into CASSLNGDTEAFF. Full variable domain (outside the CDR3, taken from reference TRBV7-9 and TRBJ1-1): DTGVSQNPRHKITKRGQNVTFRCDPISEHNRLYWYRQTLGQGPEFLTYFQNEAQLEKSRLLSDRFSAERPKGSFSTLEIQRTEQGDSAMYLCASSLNGDTEAFFGQGTRLTVV.

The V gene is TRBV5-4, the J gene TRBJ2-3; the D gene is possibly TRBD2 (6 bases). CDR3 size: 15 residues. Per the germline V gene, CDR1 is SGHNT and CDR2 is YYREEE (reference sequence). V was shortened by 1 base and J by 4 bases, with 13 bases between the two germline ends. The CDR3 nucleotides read TGTGCCAGCAGCTTGAGTGCGGGAAGGGCAGATACGCAGTATTTT. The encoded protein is CASSLSAGRADTQYF. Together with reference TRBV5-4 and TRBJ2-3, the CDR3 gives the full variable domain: ETGVTQSPTHLIKTRGQQVTLRCSSQSGHNTVSWYQQALGQGPQFIFQYYREEENGRGNFPPRFSGLQFPNYSSELNVNALELDDSALYLCASSLSAGRADTQYFGPGTRLTVL.

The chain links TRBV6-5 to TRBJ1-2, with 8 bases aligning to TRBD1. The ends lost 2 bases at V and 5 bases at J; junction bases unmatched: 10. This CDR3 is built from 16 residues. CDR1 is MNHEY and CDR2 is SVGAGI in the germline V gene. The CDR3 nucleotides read TGTGCCAGCAGTTACACTCTACAGGGGGATGAATATGGCTACACCTTC. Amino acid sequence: CASSYTLQGDEYGYTF.

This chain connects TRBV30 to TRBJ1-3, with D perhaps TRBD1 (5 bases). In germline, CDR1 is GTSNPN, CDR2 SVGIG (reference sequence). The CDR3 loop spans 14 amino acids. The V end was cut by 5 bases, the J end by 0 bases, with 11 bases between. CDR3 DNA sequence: TGTGCCTGGTGTGAGGACACCTCTGGAAACACCATATATTTT. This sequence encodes CAWCEDTSGNTIYF.

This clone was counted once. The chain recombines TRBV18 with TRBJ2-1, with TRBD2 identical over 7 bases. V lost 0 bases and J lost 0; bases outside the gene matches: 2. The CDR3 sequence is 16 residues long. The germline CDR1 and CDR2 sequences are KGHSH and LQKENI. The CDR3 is CASSPPRGGSYNEQFF. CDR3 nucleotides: TGTGCCAGCTCACCACCCCGCGGGGGCTCCTACAATGAGCAGTTCTTC.

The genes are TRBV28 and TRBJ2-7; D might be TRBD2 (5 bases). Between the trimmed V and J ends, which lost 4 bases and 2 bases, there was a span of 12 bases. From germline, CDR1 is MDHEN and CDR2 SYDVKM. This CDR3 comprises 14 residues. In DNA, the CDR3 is TGTGCCAGCAGTTCCAAACTGGGAGCCTACGAGCAGTACTTC. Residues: CASSSKLGAYEQYF.

This CDR3 reads CASSFGQTSNEKLFF. In DNA form, the CDR3 reads TGTGCCAGCAGTTTTGGACAGACTTCTAATGAAAAACTGTTTTTT. The chain recombines TRBV27 with TRBJ1-4, with D possibly matching TRBD1 (6 bases). V was trimmed by 3 bases and J by 3 bases, leaving 11 bases between them. Germline loops: CDR1 MNHEY, CDR2 SMNVEV (reference sequence). This CDR3 comprises 15 residues.

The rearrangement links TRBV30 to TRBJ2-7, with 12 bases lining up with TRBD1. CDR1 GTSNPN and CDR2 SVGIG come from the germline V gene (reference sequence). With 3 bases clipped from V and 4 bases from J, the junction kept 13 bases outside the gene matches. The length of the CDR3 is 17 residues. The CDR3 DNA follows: TGTGCCTGGAGGTTCCAAGGGACAGGGGGCGAAAGATACGAGCAGTACTTC. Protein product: CAWRFQGTGGERYEQYF. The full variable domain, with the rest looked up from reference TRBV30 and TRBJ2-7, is SQTIHQWPATLVQPVGSPLSLECTVEGTSNPNLYWYRQAAGRGLQLLFYSVGIGQISSEVPQNLSASRPQDRQFILSSKKLLLSDSGFYLCAWRFQGTGGERYEQYFGPGTRLTVT.

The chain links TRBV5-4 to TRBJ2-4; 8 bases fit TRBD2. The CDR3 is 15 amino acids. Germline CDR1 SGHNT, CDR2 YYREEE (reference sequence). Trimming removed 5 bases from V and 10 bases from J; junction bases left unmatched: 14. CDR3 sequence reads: CASRSDRLAGNIQYF. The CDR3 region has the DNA TGTGCCAGCAGGTCCGACCGCCTAGCGGGCAATATTCAGTACTTC.